The clone carrying this TCR beta chain has only a few counts. This record belongs to a study of blood T cell repertoires in COVID-19. Data came from immunoSEQ multiplex PCR; TCRdb stores just in-frame clones and leaves some out. The data hold over 350,000 clones, with about 85% observed a single time. Per the germline V gene, CDR1 is SGHAT and CDR2 is FQDESV (reference sequence). The V and J ends lost 5 bases and 4 bases respectively, with 12 bases between them. This CDR3 region has 13 residues. The chain uses TRBV11-1 and TRBJ2-7; D remains ambiguous. The receptor's source is a woman between 18 and 29 years old with acute COVID-19. Sequencing used PBMCs or T cells enriched from blood (not recorded which). The CDR3 loop reads CASSEGSGYEQYF. The CDR3 DNA reads TGTGCCAGCAGCGAAGGCTCGGGTTACGAGCAGTACTTC.